This T cell receptor beta chain was sequenced during a study of cytomegalovirus exposure and HLA in healthy donors. The wider study: There were just under 400 genotyped donors. Of these, about 86% fell in the genetic ancestry cluster associated with self-reported Caucasian donors.

On this clone: Its antigen is undetermined.

Between the trimmed V and J ends, which lost 1 base and 2 bases, there was a span of 8 bases. The length of the CDR3 is 14 residues. The germline gives CDR1 SEHNR, CDR2 FQNEAQ (reference sequence). Primers included in the PCR were 60 Vbeta and 13 Jbeta primers. Here immunoSEQ multiplex PCR was the method, and the copy in TCRdb shows in-frame clones only, minus some. The table has 170,000 or so clones, less than 90% seen once; the top ten hold around 6.5%. General observations from the study: As immune exposure information, only CMV serostatus was available.

The material sequenced was PBMCs. This clonotype originated in a male donor in good health and CMV-seropositive. The rearrangement joins TRBV7-9 to TRBJ2-5; D is uncertain. CDR3 DNA sequence: TGTGCCAGCAGCTTAGATTCCCGGCAAGAGACCCAGTACTTC. Its translation is CASSLDSRQETQYF.